This is a list of T cell receptor beta chains from one sample in a study of blood T cell repertoires in COVID-19. Sequencing was performed with immunoSEQ multiplex PCR; in TCRdb, only in-frame clones are kept and a portion is missing. Here the sample spans about 120,000 clones, approximately 88% being singletons. What was sequenced was peripheral blood. These receptor sequences come from a woman aged 40 to 55 with acute or convalescent COVID-19. Each CDR3 is given without its conserved first and last residue. The order of the fields is J gene, V gene, CDR3 protein.

J: TRBJ2-5
V: TRBV6-5
CDR3: ASGQGAKTQY

J: TRBJ2-7
V: TRBV9
CDR3: ASSVDEDRGKGEQY

J: TRBJ1-2
V: TRBV2
CDR3: ASSEATPGQVNYGYT

J: TRBJ2-6
V: TRBV5-1
CDR3: ASSLDTGGIYSGANVLT

J: TRBJ2-3
V: TRBV2
CDR3: ASSDGTAGTDTQY

J: TRBJ2-7
V: TRBV6-1
CDR3: ASSGTGQGASYEQY

J: TRBJ1-6
V: TRBV5-8
CDR3: ASGYGSYSPLH

J: TRBJ1-5
V: TRBV7-9
CDR3: ASSSGGGPRNQPQH

J: TRBJ1-1
V: TRBV6-2/TRBV6-3
CDR3: ASSWDRNTEAF

J: TRBJ1-1
V: TRBV5-1
CDR3: ASSMGSSSTEAF

J: TRBJ1-5
V: TRBV5-5
CDR3: ASSFQGYSNQPQH

J: TRBJ2-7
V: TRBV2
CDR3: ASSVTRASHEQY

J: TRBJ2-3
V: TRBV5-1
CDR3: ASSLQGATDTQY

J: TRBJ2-7
V: TRBV18
CDR3: ASSLDDYQQY

J: TRBJ1-2
V: TRBV4-1
CDR3: ASSPTTASNYGYT

J: TRBJ2-7
V: TRBV6-5
CDR3: ASRTAGNEQY

J: TRBJ1-6
V: TRBV6-1
CDR3: ASSEIQGYASNSPLH

J: TRBJ2-7
V: TRBV2
CDR3: ASTLGRVGGTYEQY

J: TRBJ1-2
V: TRBV7-9
CDR3: ASNQDRDTLNYGYT

J: TRBJ1-1
V: TRBV5-1
CDR3: ASTTPGTGAEAF

J: TRBJ1-1
V: TRBV5-1
CDR3: ASSLAVGAGTEAF

J: TRBJ2-4
V: TRBV13
CDR3: ASSLRTGDIQY

J: TRBJ2-2
V: TRBV18
CDR3: ASSPDRGYTGELF

J: TRBJ1-1
V: TRBV6-2/TRBV6-3
CDR3: ASSLSGARTEAF

J: TRBJ2-7
V: TRBV18
CDR3: ASSRRTSSASYEQY